This T cell receptor (beta chain) was documented in a study of Ad26.COV2.S vaccination and SARS-CoV-2 variants. Clones were sequenced by immunoSEQ multiplex PCR, and TCRdb holds only the in-frame ones, with some missing. The sample consists of 430,000 or so clones, roughly 89% of them appearing once. Study findings and constraints: The TCR-based breadth and depth measures might underestimate overall T cell responses. Placebo recipients showed lower spike-specific TCR breadth than vaccinees. People who got the vaccine or the placebo had similar non-spike TCR breadth.

This clone has a single count. Antigen: not known. The CDR3 has 15 residues. Germline V gene sequence: CDR1 KGHSH, CDR2 LQKENI. V was clipped by 4 bases and J by 5 bases; unmatched bases: 2. As for treatment: 15 to 20 received Ad26.COV2.S at low or high dose, single or two shots; roughly five received placebo; per-sample allocation not given. After the first vaccine or placebo injection, samples were drawn on day 63. Vaccine was an Ad26 vector expressing Wuhan-strain SARS-CoV-2 spike. V and J are TRBV18 and TRBJ2-1, with 13 bases matching TRBD2. This TCR was recovered from a person aged 18-65 years who received the Ad26.COV2.S COVID-19 vaccine or a placebo. Material: peripheral blood, obtained in a trial of Ad26.COV2.S vaccine versus placebo. This CDR3 reads CASSRTSGGDNEQFF. The DNA for the CDR3 is TGTGCCAGCTCACGGACTAGCGGGGGAGACAATGAGCAGTTCTTC. The variable domain in full, completed from reference TRBV18 and TRBJ2-1, reads NAGVMQNPRHLVRRRGQEARLRCSPMKGHSHVYWYRQLPEEGLKFMVYLQKENIIDESGMPKERFSAEFPKEGPSILRIQQVVRGDSAAYFCASSRTSGGDNEQFFGPGTRLTVL.